Following are 28 T cell receptor beta chains from one sample sequenced in a study of blood T cell repertoires in COVID-19. Produced via immunoSEQ multiplex PCR; TCRdb's table is partial and in-frame only. The sample holds more than 110,000 clones; more than 60% are singletons and the top ten take about an eighth. Sequencing was done on a sample of peripheral blood. The receptors originated from a man at least 80 years old with acute or convalescent COVID-19.

V is TRBV25-1 and J is TRBJ1-1, with a tentative D call TRBD1 (5 bases). This CDR3 has 14 residues. With 1 base removed from V and 6 bases from J, the gap between germline ends came to 12 bases. From germline, CDR1 is MGHDK and CDR2 SYGVNS. The CDR3 loop is CASSEWAGQSEAFF. The CDR3 region has the DNA TGTGCCAGCAGTGAATGGGCGGGGCAGTCTGAAGCTTTCTTT.

This chain uses TRBV7-9 with TRBJ2-1; 8 bases line up with TRBD2. The ends lost 0 bases at V and 5 bases at J; junction bases unmatched: 15. CDR1 is SEHNR, CDR2 FQNEAQ, per germline (reference sequence). This CDR3 contains 19 residues. CDR3 protein: CASSLAGTSSMKIHNEQFF. The CDR3 DNA sequence: TGTGCCAGCAGCTTAGCAGGGACTAGTTCGATGAAAATCCACAATGAGCAGTTCTTC.

The CDR3 here is CASSPMAGGLYGYTF. DNA for the CDR3: TGTGCCAGCAGCCCGATGGCAGGGGGACTCTATGGCTACACCTTC. V gene TRBV3-1 (or the pseudogene TRBV3-2) combines with J gene TRBJ1-2; 7 nucleotides match TRBD1. CDR3 length equals 15 residues. Per the germline V gene, CDR1 is LGHDT and CDR2 is YNNKEL (reference sequence). The V and J ends lost 4 bases and 4 bases, in that order; junction bases with no gene match: 9.

Concerning this clone itself: Germline and junction disagree at one end, which may indicate a read error. The rearrangement links TRBV6-5 to TRBJ1-1; 9 bases line up with TRBD1. CDR3 length: 15 amino acids. The V gene's germline CDR1 is MNHEY and CDR2 SVGAGI. The CDR3 DNA sequence: TGTGCCAGCTCCAGGGACAGGGATTTGAATACTGAAGCTTTCTTT. The encoded protein is CASSRDRDLNTEAFF.

The chain couples TRBV2 to TRBJ1-4, with 10 bases fitting TRBD1. CDR3 length equals 15 residues. V shed 6 bases and J 2 bases; nucleotides not matched to a gene: 3. CDR1 SNHLY and CDR2 FYNNEI come from the germline V gene. The CDR3: CASRGQGVTNEKLFF. The CDR3 DNA follows: TGTGCCAGCAGAGGACAGGGGGTTACTAATGAAAAACTGTTTTTT.

This clone came up a few times. The chain has TRBV9 and TRBJ2-7, with D possibly matching TRBD1 (6 bases). Germline CDR1 and CDR2: SGDLS and YYNGEE. The V gene lost 0 bases and the J gene lost 3 bases, with 13 bases spanning the gap. The CDR3 runs 15 residues. The CDR3 DNA follows: TGTGCCAGCAGCGTAGCTGGTGGGGGCGGCTACGAGCAGTACTTC. Protein product: CASSVAGGGGYEQYF.

This sequence joins TRBV28 and TRBJ2-3; 10 bases are shared with TRBD2. The CDR3 runs to 14 residues. The germline V gene has CDR1 MDHEN and CDR2 SYDVKM. Unmatched junction bases numbered 4, after V lost 6 bases and J lost 4 bases. CDR3 protein: CASRSGGGADTQYF. As DNA, the CDR3 is TGTGCCAGCAGAAGCGGGGGGGGAGCAGATACGCAGTATTTT.

Relative to its sample, this clone is large (0.1 to 1%). The V call is TRBV2, the J call TRBJ1-2; 8 bases align to TRBD1. Trimming at V came to 4 bases and at J to 4 bases, leaving 11 bases not matched to a gene. The germline CDR1 and CDR2 sequences are SNHLY and FYNNEI. CDR3 length equals 16 residues. The chain's CDR3 is CASSGVRGTGGYGYTF. The CDR3 region has the DNA TGTGCCAGCAGTGGGGTGAGGGGGACAGGCGGCTATGGCTACACCTTC.

The V call is TRBV2, the J call TRBJ1-1, with unresolved D. The germline V and J ends were trimmed by 4 bases and 0 bases, with 9 bases remaining between them. Germline V gives CDR1 SNHLY, CDR2 FYNNEI. CDR3 length equals 14 residues. The chain's CDR3 is CASSGGALNTEAFF. In nucleotides, the CDR3 is TGTGCCAGCAGTGGGGGAGCCCTGAACACTGAAGCTTTCTTT.

The V and J genes are TRBV28 and TRBJ2-4; 7 positions match TRBD1. The CDR3 totals 13 residues. Unmatched junction bases numbered 8, after V lost 7 bases and J lost 8 bases. Germline V gene data show CDR1 as MDHEN and CDR2 as SYDVKM. The CDR3: CASTLQGVDIQYF. For the CDR3, the DNA is TGTGCCAGCACTCTTCAGGGGGTGGACATTCAGTACTTC.

This clone was detected only once. The chain uses TRBV24-1 and TRBJ2-2, with a possible D match to TRBD1 (6 bases). V was cut by 3 bases and J by 6 bases, with 19 bases left in between. The CDR3 is 17 amino acids. Germline CDR1 reads KGHDR; CDR2 reads SFDVKD. The CDR3 DNA sequence: TGTGCCACCAGTGATCCGTCCCGGGACAAGGGGCCCGGGGAGCTGTTTTTT. Protein product: CATSDPSRDKGPGELFF.

The gene calls are TRBV9 and TRBJ2-3; D perhaps matches TRBD1 (5 bases). CDR1 and CDR2 from the germline V gene are SGDLS and YYNGEE. The length of the CDR3 is 15 residues. Trimming shortened V by 0 bases and J by 4 bases, and 12 bases separated the two germline ends. CDR3 residues: CASSVGPGWSDTQYF. DNA for the CDR3: TGTGCCAGCAGCGTAGGTCCAGGGTGGTCAGATACGCAGTATTTT.

The chain employs TRBV18 and TRBJ2-3, with 11 bases matching TRBD1. The CDR3 is made up of 16 amino acids. The germline V gene has CDR1 KGHSH and CDR2 LQKENI. V shed 4 bases, J shed 3 bases, and the junction held 6 bases outside the gene matches. In DNA form, the CDR3 reads TGTGCCAGCTCACTCGGACAGGGGGCAGGGACAGATACGCAGTATTTT. Translating gives CASSLGQGAGTDTQYF.

The count of this clone is one. V and J are TRBV7-9 and TRBJ1-3; D is possibly TRBD1 (5 bases). This CDR3 has 15 amino acids. The V gene's germline CDR1 is SEHNR and CDR2 FQNEAQ (reference sequence). The V end was cut by 6 bases, the J end by 0 bases, with 12 bases between. The CDR3 DNA reads TGTGCCAGCAGGCTAGACAGCGTCTCTGGAAACACCATATATTTT. Residues: CASRLDSVSGNTIYF.

The chain is built from TRBV15 and TRBJ1-3; D not certain. Per the germline V gene, CDR1 is LNHNV and CDR2 is YYDKDF (reference sequence). CDR3 length: 14 residues. V was shortened by 1 base and J by 4 bases, with 8 bases between the two germline ends. CDR3 sequence (DNA): TGTGCCACCAGCAGAGCAGGCGCCGGAAACACCATATATTTT. Protein sequence: CATSRAGAGNTIYF.

V gene TRBV6-5 combines with J gene TRBJ1-2, with D unclear. This CDR3 has 12 residues. Germline lookup yields CDR1 MNHEY and CDR2 SVGAGI. V gave up 8 bases and J gave up 4 bases, with 11 bases separating them. CDR3 region: CASEQSFYGYTF. CDR3 sequence (DNA): TGTGCCAGCGAGCAAAGCTTCTATGGCTACACCTTC.

The V call is TRBV7-9, the J call TRBJ1-6; 7 bases are shared with TRBD1. The V segment lost 5 bases and the J segment 9 bases; nucleotides outside the gene matches: 7. CDR1 SEHNR and CDR2 FQNEAQ come from the germline V gene (reference sequence). The CDR3 has 14 residues. The chain's CDR3 is CASSTGTDSSPLHF. The CDR3 region has the DNA TGTGCCAGCAGCACCGGGACAGACAGTTCACCCCTCCACTTT.

The rearrangement links TRBV27 to TRBJ2-1; D is possibly TRBD2 (6 bases). Germline V gene lookup returns CDR1 MNHEY and CDR2 SMNVEV (reference sequence). Deletions cut 7 bases from V and 7 bases from J, with 23 bases between. This CDR3 spans 16 amino acids. The CDR3 nucleotides read TGTGCCAGCACCAAAGGGTCAACTCCGGGGGTTAATGAGCAGTTCTTC. It codes for CASTKGSTPGVNEQFF.

The chain recombines TRBV29-1 with TRBJ2-5; 12 bases align to TRBD2. Germline CDR1 reads SQVTM; CDR2 reads ANQGSEA. The CDR3 loop spans 16 amino acids. V lost 5 bases and J lost 5; bases outside the gene matches: 12. CDR3 DNA sequence: TGCAGCGTTTCAGGACTAGCGGGGACCGTGCACGAGACCCAGTACTTC. This translates into CSVSGLAGTVHETQYF.

The chain links TRBV29-1 to TRBJ2-7, with 12 bases lining up with TRBD1. Germline CDR1 SQVTM, CDR2 ANQGSEA. The CDR3 is 14 amino acids. V shed 6 bases and J 1 base; nucleotides not matched to a gene: 4. The CDR3 bases are TGCAGCGTGGGACAGGGGGCGGATTCCTACGAGCAGTACTTC. As protein: CSVGQGADSYEQYF.

This chain uses TRBV29-1 with TRBJ2-3, with 7 nucleotides matching TRBD2. Germline loops: CDR1 SQVTM, CDR2 ANQGSEA. The CDR3 is 12 amino acids. V trimming: 3 bases; J trimming: 5 bases; junction bases outside the gene matches: 2. The CDR3 sequence is CSVDAGEDTQYF. The CDR3 DNA reads as TGCAGCGTTGATGCGGGGGAAGATACGCAGTATTTT.

This clone appeared once. The chain couples TRBV7-8 to TRBJ1-4; D is unresolved. Trimming took off 2 bases at V and 4 bases at J, with 11 bases between the two ends. This CDR3 is built from 15 residues. Germline loops: CDR1 SGHVS, CDR2 FQNEAQ. The CDR3 loop reads CASSLRPGINEKLFF. CDR3 bases: TGTGCCAGCAGCTTAAGACCGGGAATTAATGAAAAACTGTTTTTT.

This clone was recorded once. The V gene is TRBV9, the J gene TRBJ1-4, with 7 bases lining up with TRBD1. Germline V gene data show CDR1 as SGDLS and CDR2 as YYNGEE. V lost 3 bases to trimming and J lost 7 bases; unmatched junction nucleotides: 9. There are 15 residues in the CDR3. The CDR3 sequence is CASSARQGWSEKLFF. The CDR3 bases are TGTGCCAGCAGCGCCCGACAGGGATGGAGTGAAAAACTGTTTTTT.

V is TRBV6-5 and J is TRBJ2-7; 8 bases are shared with TRBD1. Germline CDR1 reads MNHEY; CDR2 reads SVGAGI. V shed 9 bases and J 4 bases; nucleotides not matched to a gene: 5. The CDR3 covers 12 residues. The CDR3 nucleotides read TGTGCCAGTAGGGACAGGCAGTACGAGCAGTACTTC. Its protein product is CASRDRQYEQYF.

This sequence joins TRBV5-5 and TRBJ2-5; 7 positions match TRBD2. Germline V CDR1 and CDR2: SGHKS, YYEKEE (reference sequence). The CDR3 runs to 14 residues. The J segment lost 2 bases and the V segment lost 4 bases, leaving 5 bases of the junction unmatched. The CDR3 reads CASSPSGIQETQYF. Written as DNA, the CDR3 is TGTGCCAGCAGCCCTAGCGGAATACAAGAGACCCAGTACTTC.

V and J are TRBV2 and TRBJ1-5, with 8 bases lining up with TRBD1. The CDR3 length is 13 residues. Per the germline V gene, CDR1 is SNHLY and CDR2 is FYNNEI. J was trimmed by 9 bases and V by 6 bases; bases with no gene match: 7. Here the CDR3 reads CASREDRAGPQHF. In DNA, the CDR3 is TGTGCCAGCAGGGAGGACAGGGCCGGGCCCCAGCATTTT.

V is TRBV5-6 and J is TRBJ1-1; D remains unclear. The CDR3 consists of 14 residues. Trimming shortened V by 1 base and J by 1 base, and 8 bases separated the two germline ends. Germline V gene lookup returns CDR1 SGHDT and CDR2 YYEEEE. CDR3 residues: CASSLWGGNTEAFF. DNA for the CDR3: TGTGCCAGCAGCTTGTGGGGAGGGAACACTGAAGCTTTCTTT.

The gene calls are TRBV18 and TRBJ1-2, with TRBD1 as a possible D gene (6 bases). CDR1 and CDR2 (germline): KGHSH, LQKENI. This CDR3 is built from 15 residues. V shed 2 bases and J shed 4 bases, with 14 bases lying between them. CDR3 coding DNA: TGTGCCAGCTCACCAAACAGGGCTCAAAGCTATGGCTACACCTTC. This codes for CASSPNRAQSYGYTF. Full variable domain (remainder filled in from reference TRBV18 and TRBJ1-2): NAGVMQNPRHLVRRRGQEARLRCSPMKGHSHVYWYRQLPEEGLKFMVYLQKENIIDESGMPKERFSAEFPKEGPSILRIQQVVRGDSAAYFCASSPNRAQSYGYTFGSGTRLTVV.